This T cell receptor (beta chain) was recovered during a study of CD8+ T cells in alopecia areata (dated by TCRdb to 2016 to 2018). Study-wide context: Treated patients were enrolled in an open-label pilot trial of oral tofacitinib, 5 to 10 mg twice daily, for moderate-to-severe alopecia areata. Scalp clonality was compared across normal scalp (n=4), patchy alopecia areata scalp (n=8), and alopecia totalis/universalis scalp (n=8). Tofacitinib was given for 6 to 18 months, followed by 6 months of follow-up off drug to assess delayed response and recurrence. Human TCRbeta sequencing covered scalp tissue and sorted CD4+ and CD8+ peripheral blood T cells from patchy and totalis/universalis alopecia areata patients and healthy controls. RNA came from the PAXgene miRNA kit for fixed scalp, the miRNeasy kit for PBMCs, and the RNeasy kit for mouse skin. For the treated patients, the SALT score, which quantifies what percentage of scalp surface area is affected, served as the measure of disease severity. Biopsies were taken from tofacitinib-treated patients at baseline and again at 4 and 24 weeks into treatment, and several of those patients also had a later scalp biopsy. immunoSEQ multiplex PCR using 35 Vbeta forward primers and 13 Jbeta reverse primers was used to amplify TCRbeta CDR3 regions. In both human patients and the C3H/HeJ mouse model, the study applied high-throughput TCRbeta sequencing to look at T cell clonal expansion in alopecia areata. Results and caveats for the whole study, not just this receptor: During tofacitinib treatment, many expanded lesional clones stuck around in both scalp and blood, and this persistence may partly explain why relapse happens after treatment is stopped. Because the treated cohort was small and had just a single nonresponder, larger studies are needed to establish links between baseline CD8+ expansion and response. Scalp TCR repertoire analysis is complicated because resident alphabeta T cells in normal human skin are also sequenced, whereas mouse skin is dominated by gammadelta T cells. Compared with normal scalp, lesional scalp had higher clonality and more expanded CD8+ clones, particularly in alopecia totalis/universalis, a pattern that suggests antigenic drive. Shared TCR sequences between patients were less evident than in mice, which may be partly attributable to HLA diversity in the patient population. Tofacitinib significantly lowered scalp clonality and the number of expanded CD8+ clones among the top 100 scalp clones.

Preparation of the library involved the immunoSEQ multiplex PCR assay. For TCR sequencing, RNA was extracted from every sample and reverse transcribed into cDNA to serve as template. SuperScript III was used to make first-strand cDNA, primed with a 2:1 mix of oligo-dT and random hexamers. A synthetic immune receptor repertoire was used to measure amplification bias, and any remaining bias was corrected computationally. In the original analysis: Raw reads were preprocessed for error removal, and CDR3 was defined according to IMGT conventions as running from the conserved cysteine to phenylalanine. Clonality was computed by normalizing Shannon entropy by log2 of the number of productive unique TCRs and subtracting the result from 1. CD4 or CD8 identity of scalp clones was inferred by cross-referencing scalp TCRbeta sequences with sorted blood CD4 and CD8 repertoires. The immuneACCESS repertoire file appears here via TCRdb, limited to in-frame rearrangements. These files lack a portion of the clones; in checked studies, under half of the deficit traces to unresolved V genes, and the cause of the others is not known. V, J and clone size reflect that table, while D and trimming were determined from the DNA. For this sample there are about 190,000 clones; roughly 60% appear just once. The top ten hold 1% of the sample.

About this clone: Its antigen is unknown. No much larger clonotype is one base removed from it; base qualities were not supplied.

For this chain, trimming is 4 bases at the V end and 3 bases at the J end, and the number of junction bases without a gene match is 0. From the germline V gene, CDR1 is SQVTM and CDR2 is ANQGSEA. Including the terminal cysteine and phenylalanine, the CDR3 comprises 11 residues. Kept here is only the CDR3 DNA, which spans 33 bases and is read in frame from base 1. The label giving this sample's time point can be read as: 24 weeks on oral tofacitinib. The treatment or condition label, as the study defines it: oral pan-JAK inhibitor, 5-10 mg twice daily. Lesional scalp punch biopsies and peripheral blood were collected from alopecia areata patients. PBMCs were isolated by density centrifugation and stained for CD3, CD4 and CD8, and CD4+ and CD8+ T cells were sorted on a FACSAria.

The starting material was CD4+ T cells sorted from blood, obtained at week 24, from a patient treated with tofacitinib. The chain links TRBV29-1 with TRBJ2-7; TRBD1 aligns with 7 central bases. This clonotype was sampled from a human donor with alopecia areata. The DNA sequence follows: TGCAGCGTTGCAGGGGGCTACGAGCAGTACTTC. This sequence encodes CSVAGGYEQYF.